This T cell receptor beta chain was captured in a study of persistence of HIV-infected CD4 T cells (dated by TCRdb to the early 2020s). Regarding the study in general: CMV- and HIV-1 Gag-responding CD4+ T cells were isolated from ART-treated individuals so that antigen-driven clonal expansion of HIV-1-infected cells could be examined. Apart from a couple of participants who underwent leukapheresis at a single time point, peripheral blood samples of up to about 180 mL were collected from participants at multiple time points. The median time participants had been on suppressive ART was roughly eight years. The clonality of all cells in each sorted population was assessed by TCRbeta sequencing, whereas the clonality of infected cells was assessed by proviral sequencing. Cross-participant TCR cluster analysis included about eight participants for CMV and more than five participants for Gag. Results the study describes overall, beyond this receptor: The study involved few individuals and tested only a limited range of antigens. Within the same sorted populations, TCR oligoclonality correlated with proviral oligoclonality. Bulk TCR analyses could not be restricted to the rare CMV-responding cells that actually carried HIV-1 proviruses. Antigen-responding cells were enriched for degenerate expanded CDR3beta sequences, which suggests convergent selection of CD4+ responses to CMV and Gag. TCRbeta richness in CMV- and Gag-responding cells was significantly lower than in anti-CD3/anti-CD28-responding cells; CMV-responding cells had higher oligoclonality than CD3/CD28-stimulated and Gag-responding cells.

Relative to germline, V is 3 bases shorter and J is 1 base shorter, with 9 bases between their ends. Counted from cysteine to phenylalanine, this CDR3 has 13 amino acids. Only the CDR3 DNA is retained, 39 bases long and in frame from the first base. CDR1 and CDR2 (SQVTM, ANQGSEA) derive from the germline V gene. Read against the paper, the sample's treatment or condition label means: suppressive antiretroviral therapy. Cells were stimulated with lysates of CMV-infected fibroblasts at roughly 9.2 ug/mL. Memory CD4+ T cells that did not respond, being CD40L-negative, CD69-negative and CD45RO-high, were sorted as memory populations depleted of antigen-responding cells. Participants were HIV-1-infected adults who started suppressive ART during chronic infection. For at least 4 years, the participants' plasma HIV-1 RNA had been undetectable, below 50 copies/mL. To be included, participants needed a CD4+ T cell count above 400 cells/uL and a positive CMV serology. Before stimulation, PBMCs were isolated using density centrifugation and depleted of CD8+ T cells. Stimulation of CD8-depleted PBMCs was carried out for 15 to 20 hours with anti-CD28/CD49d costimulation, CD40-blocking antibody and enfuvirtide, to prevent new infections. Cell sorting was performed on a Beckman Coulter MoFlo Legacy or XDP sorter, and dead cells were excluded with propidium iodide. The QIAamp DNA Mini Kit was used for genomic DNA extraction from samples above one million cells, and the Quick-DNA Microprep Kit was used otherwise.

This clone showed up just a few times. Its antigen specificity is not known. No base quality information exists; no much larger clone differs at one position. The immunoSEQ hsTCRB assay version 4, run in survey mode, was used to sequence TCRbeta repertoires from genomic DNA. Genomic DNA was diluted to around 9.2 ng/uL, using up to about 1 ug per sample for TCRbeta sequencing. Processing in the source paper ran as follows. Analysis of the TCRbeta data was done in ImmunoSeq Analyzer 3.0, and diversity was computed on productive nucleotide rearrangements. Using the Immunarch R package, lower-bound TCR diversity was estimated with the improved Chao index and clonality was estimated with the Gini coefficient. When different nucleotide rearrangements encoded the same CDR3beta amino acid sequence, each rearrangement was treated as a distinct clonotype. TCRbeta sequences significantly enriched in antigen-responding cells relative to anti-CD3/anti-CD28-activated cells were identified by differential abundance analysis. GLIPH2 clustered TCRs by predicted peptide-MHC specificity, both within individual participants and across merged participant data sets. Sourced from immuneACCESS, this table was stored by TCRdb with only in-frame sequences that have V and J called. A share of the clones is absent; for the studies checked, an unresolved V gene accounts for under half, and the remainder has no known explanation. The V and J calls and clone size come from that table; D and trimming were worked out from the DNA. The sample table records tens of thousands of clones; around 75% of these occur just once. The ten largest account for around 3% of the sample.

Material: CD4+ T cells sorted from PBMCs after 18-hour stimulation, obtained from a patient who received antiretroviral therapy. Taken with the paper, the label for cell subset or site translates to: CD40L-CD69- CD45RO-high memory CD4 T cells not responding to CMV lysate. The rearranged chain carries TRBV29-1 and TRBJ1-1, with TRBD1 as a weak D call on 6 bases. The clonotype originates from an adult man with HIV who was CMV-seropositive. The nucleotides are TGCAGCGTTGACGACAGGAGGAACACTGAAGCTTTCTTT. Its translation is CSVDDRRNTEAFF.